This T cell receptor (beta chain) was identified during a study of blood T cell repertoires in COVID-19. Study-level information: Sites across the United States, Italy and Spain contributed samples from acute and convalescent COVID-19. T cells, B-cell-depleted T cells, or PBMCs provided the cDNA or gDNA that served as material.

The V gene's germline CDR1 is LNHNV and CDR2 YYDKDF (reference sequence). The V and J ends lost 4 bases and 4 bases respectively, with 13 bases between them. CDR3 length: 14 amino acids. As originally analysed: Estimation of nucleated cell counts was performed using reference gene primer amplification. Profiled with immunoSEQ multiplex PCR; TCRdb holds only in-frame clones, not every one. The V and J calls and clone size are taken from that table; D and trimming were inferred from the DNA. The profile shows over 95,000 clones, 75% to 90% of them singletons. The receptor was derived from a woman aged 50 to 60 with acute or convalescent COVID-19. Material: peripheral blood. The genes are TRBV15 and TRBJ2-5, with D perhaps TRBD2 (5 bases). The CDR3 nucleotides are TGTGCCACCAGCAACCCCCGGGGAGCAGAGACCCAGTACTTC. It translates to CATSNPRGAETQYF.